These 14 T cell receptor beta chains originate from one sample sequenced in a study of blood T cell repertoires in COVID-19. Profiled with immunoSEQ multiplex PCR; TCRdb holds only in-frame clones, not every one. The sample contains around 250,000 clones, approximately 90% of which appear only once. The sample consisted of PBMCs or T cells enriched from blood (not recorded which). These receptors all come from a middle-aged man who had been exposed to COVID-19.

This chain connects TRBV5-1 to TRBJ2-7; D call uncertain. The CDR3 is made up of 13 amino acids. From germline, CDR1 is SGHRS and CDR2 YFSETQ. The V end lost 4 bases, the J end lost 4 bases, and 12 bases lay between the germline ends. CDR3 region: CASSRGSEYEQYF. The CDR3 DNA is TGCGCCAGCAGCCGCGGTAGTGAATACGAGCAGTACTTC.

Here the CDR3 DNA reads TGTGCCAGCAGTGAATCCCGGACAGGGGAAGCTTTCTTT. Its translation is CASSESRTGEAFF. The J gene is TRBJ1-1, the V gene TRBV6-4; 8 bases are shared with TRBD1. This CDR3 is built from 13 residues. Germline trimming cut 3 bases from V and 8 bases from J; bases unmatched to any gene: 5. From germline, CDR1 is MRHNA and CDR2 SNTAGT.

The V call is TRBV28, the J call TRBJ2-5; D possibly corresponds to TRBD2 (7 bases). CDR3 length equals 16 residues. Trimming removed 3 bases at V and 1 base at J, with 15 bases between. Germline V CDR1 and CDR2: MDHEN, SYDVKM. The CDR3 is CASSFALGGAQETQYF. CDR3 in DNA: TGTGCCAGCAGTTTCGCCTTGGGGGGGGCCCAAGAGACCCAGTACTTC.

The chain has TRBV5-4 and TRBJ2-3, with 8 bases aligning to TRBD2. CDR3 length: 15 amino acids. J lost 6 bases, V lost 0 bases, and 6 bases had no gene match. Per germline, CDR1 SGHNT and CDR2 YYREEE (reference sequence). The CDR3, as DNA: TGTGCCAGCAGCTTGGCCGGGGGGGAGGCGGATACGCAGTATTTT. The encoded protein is CASSLAGGEADTQYF.

For the CDR3, the DNA is TGTGCCAGCAGCCTTTCTGGCACAGATACGCAGTATTTT. Amino acids: CASSLSGTDTQYF. This chain joins TRBV27 and TRBJ2-3; D unresolved. Trimming cost V 6 bases and J 1 base, with 8 bases left between them. The length of the CDR3 is 13 residues. Germline V gene data show CDR1 as MNHEY and CDR2 as SMNVEV (reference sequence).

The chain joins TRBV18 to TRBJ1-1; D possibly corresponds to TRBD1 (6 bases). The CDR3 runs to 14 residues. Trimming left V 6 bases short and J 1 base short, with 12 bases between. The germline CDR1 and CDR2 sequences are KGHSH and LQKENI. CDR3 sequence reads: CASSLRGRNTEAFF. The DNA of the CDR3 is TGTGCCAGCTCCCTTAGGGGGAGGAACACTGAAGCTTTCTTT.

The chain couples TRBV5-1 to TRBJ2-1, with 10 bases matching TRBD2. The V segment lost 4 bases and the J segment 6 bases; nucleotides outside the gene matches: 13. Germline loops: CDR1 SGHRS, CDR2 YFSETQ. This CDR3 has 17 residues. The DNA of the CDR3 is TGCGCCAGCAGCATCAGGTCCGGGACTAGCGACCTCAATGAGCAGTTCTTC. Protein product: CASSIRSGTSDLNEQFF.

The chain links TRBV9 to TRBJ2-1; D possibly corresponds to TRBD1 (6 bases). V lost 4 bases to trimming and J lost 0 bases, with 23 bases between them. The V gene's germline CDR1 is SGDLS and CDR2 YYNGEE. The CDR3 consists of 19 residues. The CDR3 DNA sequence: TGTGCCAGCAGCCACACTGGTGCCGGGACACCGAGCTCCTACAATGAGCAGTTCTTC. Translation gives CASSHTGAGTPSSYNEQFF.

This chain uses TRBV5-6 with TRBJ1-4; no clear D gene. CDR1 SGHDT and CDR2 YYEEEE come from the germline V gene. V dropped 4 bases and J dropped 8 bases, with 12 bases sitting between them. The CDR3 has 13 residues. The CDR3 DNA is TGTGCCAGCAGCCTTGAGGCGAGCGAAAAACTGTTTTTT. Translated: CASSLEASEKLFF. The full variable domain, its missing parts supplied by reference TRBV5-6 and TRBJ1-4, is DAGVTQSPTHLIKTRGQQVTLRCSPKSGHDTVSWYQQALGQGPQFIFQYYEEEERQRGNFPDRFSGHQFPNYSSELNVNALLLGDSALYLCASSLEASEKLFFGSGTQLSVL.

The chain links TRBV7-9 to TRBJ2-2; possible D gene TRBD1, 6 bases. V was cut by 1 base and J by 6 bases, with 9 bases left in between. Germline lookup yields CDR1 SEHNR and CDR2 FQNEAQ (reference sequence). This CDR3 spans 14 amino acids. CDR3 bases: TGTGCCAGCAGCTTAGTAGGGGGACCCGGGGAGCTGTTTTTT. Its translation is CASSLVGGPGELFF. Looking up the rest from reference TRBV7-9 and TRBJ2-2 gives the full variable domain: DTGVSQNPRHKITKRGQNVTFRCDPISEHNRLYWYRQTLGQGPEFLTYFQNEAQLEKSRLLSDRFSAERPKGSFSTLEIQRTEQGDSAMYLCASSLVGGPGELFFGEGSRLTVL.

This clone appeared a single time. V gene TRBV5-4 combines with J gene TRBJ1-1, with D hard to call. There are 15 residues in the CDR3. Germline V lookup: CDR1 SGHNT, CDR2 YYREEE (reference sequence). V lost 1 base to trimming and J lost 1 base, with 11 bases between them. The CDR3 is CASSLMGRGNTEAFF. CDR3 in DNA: TGTGCCAGCAGCTTGATGGGGAGAGGGAACACTGAAGCTTTCTTT.

The gene calls are TRBV4-1 and TRBJ1-5; a possible D gene is TRBD1 (6 bases). Trimming took off 0 bases at V and 2 bases at J, with 11 bases between the two ends. Germline V gives CDR1 MGHRA, CDR2 YSYEKL. CDR3 length: 16 residues. The DNA for the CDR3 is TGCGCCAGCAGCCAAGACGGGGGGCTTGGCAATCAGCCCCAGCATTTT. Amino acids: CASSQDGGLGNQPQHF.

The chain links TRBV9 to TRBJ1-3; D gene unclear. Per the germline V gene, CDR1 is SGDLS and CDR2 is YYNGEE. V gave up 4 bases and J gave up 0 bases, with 11 bases separating them. The CDR3 has 15 residues. The CDR3, as DNA: TGTGCCAGCAGCACTGAGGTAAACTCTGGAAACACCATATATTTT. Translating gives CASSTEVNSGNTIYF.

This clone was observed a single time. The chain recombines TRBV19 with TRBJ2-2; TRBD2 agrees at 9 bases. The germline CDR1 and CDR2 sequences are LNHDA and SQIVND (reference sequence). CDR3 length equals 17 residues. Trimming cost V 5 bases and J 6 bases; bases outside gene matches: 13. The CDR3 DNA sequence: TGTGCCAGTAGTGAGGGGGGGACTAGCCTTAATCCCGGGGAGCTGTTTTTT. It codes for CASSEGGTSLNPGELFF.